The 21 T cell receptor beta chains given below trace back to one sample, sequenced in a study of cytomegalovirus exposure and HLA in healthy donors. Both 60 Vbeta primers and 13 Jbeta primers went into the PCR. Libraries were prepared by immunoSEQ multiplex PCR; TCRdb keeps only in-frame clonotypes and omits some of them. The sample lists approximately 130,000 clones; about three quarters were seen once. The sequencing input was PBMCs. The receptors originated from a man in his fifties or sixties in good health and CMV-seropositive.

This clone was counted between two and nine times. The chain links TRBV5-1 to TRBJ1-1; 11 nucleotides line up with TRBD1. Germline V CDR1 and CDR2: SGHRS, YFSETQ. V was pared by 4 bases and J by 11 bases, with 7 bases of the junction left unmatched. The CDR3 runs 13 residues. The CDR3 here is CASSPGQGVLAFF. The DNA of the CDR3 is TGCGCCAGCAGCCCGGGACAGGGGGTTTTGGCTTTCTTT.

V is TRBV6-5 and J is TRBJ1-1, with 8 bases fitting TRBD1. This CDR3 has 16 residues. With 2 bases clipped from V and 0 bases from J, the junction kept 5 bases outside the gene matches. Germline-derived CDR1 and CDR2 are MNHEY and SVGAGI. CDR3 protein: CASSYTQGALNTEAFF. The CDR3, as DNA: TGTGCCAGCAGTTACACGCAGGGGGCCCTGAACACTGAAGCTTTCTTT.

V usage is TRBV29-1 and J usage is TRBJ1-1; TRBD1 agrees at 9 bases. The germline V gene encodes CDR1 SQVTM and CDR2 ANQGSEA. The J segment lost 2 bases and the V segment lost 6 bases, leaving 4 bases of the junction unmatched. The CDR3 totals 13 residues. CDR3 bases: TGCAGCGTGAGGACAGGGGCAAACACTGAAGCTTTCTTT. This sequence encodes CSVRTGANTEAFF.

The rearrangement uses TRBV9 and TRBJ2-3; 12 bases line up with TRBD2. In germline, CDR1 is SGDLS, CDR2 YYNGEE. The CDR3 is made up of 16 amino acids. V dropped 0 bases and J dropped 3; count of bases not matched to a gene: 2. The CDR3 here is CASSVGLAGVTDTQYF. The CDR3 DNA follows: TGTGCCAGCAGCGTAGGACTAGCGGGAGTTACAGATACGCAGTATTTT.

The J gene is TRBJ2-1, the V gene TRBV19; tentative D call: TRBD2 (6 bases). V was shortened by 6 bases and J by 2 bases, with 14 bases between the two germline ends. The CDR3 is 15 residues long. Germline CDR1 reads LNHDA; CDR2 reads SQIVND (reference sequence). The CDR3: CASSSSGSPYNEQFF. In DNA, the CDR3 is TGTGCCAGTAGCTCAAGCGGGTCCCCCTACAATGAGCAGTTCTTC.

V and J are TRBV11-2 and TRBJ2-3; maybe TRBD1 (6 bases). Trimming took off 3 bases at V and 1 base at J, with 11 bases between the two ends. Per germline, CDR1 SGHAT and CDR2 FQNNGV. The length of the CDR3 is 15 residues. CDR3 nucleotide sequence: TGTGCCAGCAGCTTCAACGCAGGGGGCACAGATACGCAGTATTTT. Translation: CASSFNAGGTDTQYF. Full variable domain (outside the CDR3, taken from reference TRBV11-2 and TRBJ2-3): EAGVAQSPRYKIIEKRQSVAFWCNPISGHATLYWYQQILGQGPKLLIQFQNNGVVDDSQLPKDRFSAERLKGVDSTLKIQPAKLEDSAVYLCASSFNAGGTDTQYFGPGTRLTVL.

The genes are TRBV6-1 and TRBJ1-1, with TRBD1 matching 7 bases. V dropped 3 bases and J dropped 7; count of bases not matched to a gene: 14. CDR1 is MNHNS, CDR2 SASEGT, per germline. This CDR3 spans 16 amino acids. The DNA of the CDR3 is TGTGCCAGCAGTGAGATGGCAGGGGGTCTTAGTGGTGAAGCTTTCTTT. It codes for CASSEMAGGLSGEAFF.

The rearrangement uses TRBV5-1 and TRBJ2-2; TRBD2 aligns across 10 bases. The V segment lost 0 bases and the J segment 4 bases; nucleotides outside the gene matches: 3. The CDR3 is 16 amino acids. Germline lookup yields CDR1 SGHRS and CDR2 YFSETQ. CDR3 sequence reads: CASSLGSSGGTGELFF. The CDR3 bases are TGCGCCAGCAGCTTGGGGTCTAGCGGGGGCACCGGGGAGCTGTTTTTT.

The chain joins TRBV11-2 to TRBJ2-5; D is possibly TRBD2 (5 bases). CDR3 length: 13 residues. The germline CDR1 and CDR2 sequences are SGHAT and FQNNGV. V lost 5 bases and J 4 bases, leaving 11 bases between the germline ends. CDR3 region: CASSLVLVETQYF. The CDR3 region has the DNA TGTGCCAGCAGCCTAGTACTAGTAGAGACCCAGTACTTC.

The genes are TRBV5-6 and TRBJ2-7, with D hard to call. The V end was cut by 1 base, the J end by 0 bases, with 14 bases between. CDR1 is SGHDT, CDR2 YYEEEE, per germline. This CDR3 contains 16 residues. CDR3 DNA sequence: TGTGCCAGCAGCTTGCTCCCGACCCCTAGCTCCTACGAGCAGTACTTC. This codes for CASSLLPTPSSYEQYF. Based on the CDR3 plus reference TRBV5-6 and TRBJ2-7, the full variable domain is DAGVTQSPTHLIKTRGQQVTLRCSPKSGHDTVSWYQQALGQGPQFIFQYYEEEERQRGNFPDRFSGHQFPNYSSELNVNALLLGDSALYLCASSLLPTPSSYEQYFGPGTRLTVT.

The chain uses TRBV25-1 and TRBJ2-1; weak D call: TRBD1 (5 bases). Germline-derived CDR1 and CDR2 are MGHDK and SYGVNS. The CDR3 has 11 residues. V was clipped by 2 bases and J by 9 bases, with 5 bases between them. The CDR3 DNA is TGTGCCAGCAGTGAACAGGGTGAGCAGTTCTTC. As protein: CASSEQGEQFF.

This clone was observed a few times. The J gene is TRBJ1-2, the V gene TRBV9; TRBD1 might be the D (5 bases). The CDR3 consists of 13 residues. The germline V gene encodes CDR1 SGDLS and CDR2 YYNGEE. V was clipped by 4 bases and J by 6 bases, with 13 bases between them. The CDR3 here is CASSPGGRHGYTF. CDR3 sequence (DNA): TGTGCCAGCAGCCCTGGGGGGAGGCATGGCTACACCTTC.

The chain is built from TRBV19 and TRBJ2-5; 12 bases agree with TRBD2. V lost 2 bases to trimming and J lost 6 bases; unmatched junction nucleotides: 4. Germline V gene sequence: CDR1 LNHDA, CDR2 SQIVND (reference sequence). The CDR3 has 15 amino acids. The CDR3 sequence is CASSISSGGAQTQYF. The CDR3 bases are TGTGCCAGTAGTATATCTAGCGGGGGGGCACAGACCCAGTACTTC.

The chain couples TRBV10-2 to TRBJ2-5; 9 bases match TRBD1. The CDR3 sequence is 14 residues long. Germline V gene lookup returns CDR1 WSHSY and CDR2 SAAADI. After removal of 4 bases from V and 5 bases from J, the junction contained 5 bases not matched to a gene. CDR3 residues: CASSVQGARETQYF. The CDR3 coding sequence is TGCGCCAGCAGTGTACAGGGGGCGAGGGAGACCCAGTACTTC.

The V call is TRBV7-9, the J call TRBJ1-6; a weak D match, TRBD1 (6 bases). V lost 0 bases and J lost 17, with 11 bases in between. The CDR3 runs 12 residues. The V gene's germline CDR1 is SEHNR and CDR2 FQNEAQ (reference sequence). CDR3 amino acids: CASSLAETGFHF. CDR3 coding DNA: TGTGCCAGCAGCTTAGCGGAGACAGGTTTCCACTTT.

This clone has only a few counts. The gene calls are TRBV2 and TRBJ1-1; D is unclear. CDR1 SNHLY and CDR2 FYNNEI come from the germline V gene. The CDR3 sequence is 12 residues long. V lost 5 bases and J lost 4, with 8 bases in between. Here the CDR3 DNA reads TGTGCCAGCAGTCAAACAGCCACTGAAGCTTTCTTT. Translated, it gives CASSQTATEAFF.

V and J are TRBV5-6 and TRBJ2-7; 7 nucleotides agree with TRBD1. This CDR3 has 15 residues. Trimming took 3 bases from V and 5 from J; bases not matched to a gene: 11. Germline V gene data show CDR1 as SGHDT and CDR2 as YYEEEE. The CDR3 DNA is TGTGCCAGCAGCTACACAGGGGATGTTTGGCACGAGCAGTACTTC. Protein sequence: CASSYTGDVWHEQYF.

J is TRBJ1-1 and V is TRBV6-4; 8 nucleotides line up with TRBD1. With 2 bases clipped from V and 1 base from J, the junction kept 6 bases outside the gene matches. Germline V lookup: CDR1 MRHNA, CDR2 SNTAGT. This CDR3 spans 16 amino acids. CDR3 sequence (DNA): TGTGCCAGCAGTGACCCCTTCGACAGGGGGAACACTGAAGCTTTCTTT. Encoded protein: CASSDPFDRGNTEAFF.

The chain combines TRBV19 with TRBJ1-5, with 10 nucleotides matching TRBD1. This CDR3 has 16 residues. Germline CDR1 and CDR2: LNHDA and SQIVND (reference sequence). Trimming cost V 7 bases and J 2 bases; bases outside gene matches: 8. CDR3 sequence: CASITTGGAGNQPQHF. The CDR3, as DNA: TGTGCCAGTATCACGACAGGGGGCGCGGGCAATCAGCCCCAGCATTTT.

This clone was counted between two and nine times. The chain combines TRBV7-2 with TRBJ2-3; 7 bases line up with TRBD1. V lost 4 bases, J lost 0 bases, and 7 bases stayed unmatched. Germline lookup yields CDR1 SGHTA and CDR2 FQGNSA. CDR3 length: 16 residues. CDR3 in amino acids: CASSYRTGKSTDTQYF. As DNA, the CDR3 is TGTGCCAGCAGCTACCGGACAGGAAAGAGCACAGATACGCAGTATTTT. Using reference TRBV7-2 and TRBJ2-3 for the parts outside the CDR3, the full variable domain is GAGVSQSPSNKVTEKGKDVELRCDPISGHTALYWYRQSLGQGLEFLIYFQGNSAPDKSGLPSDRFSAERTGGSVSTLTIQRTQQEDSAVYLCASSYRTGKSTDTQYFGPGTRLTVL.

The chain joins TRBV12-5 to TRBJ1-1, with 7 bases fitting TRBD1. V gave up 7 bases and J gave up 1 base; unmatched junction bases: 6. The CDR3 has 14 amino acids. The V gene's germline CDR1 is LGHNT and CDR2 FRNRAP. This CDR3 is CASAAQGGNTEAFF. CDR3 in DNA: TGTGCTAGTGCCGCCCAGGGGGGGAACACTGAAGCTTTCTTT.